This TCR beta chain was obtained from a study of cytomegalovirus exposure and HLA in healthy donors. PCR was performed using 60 Vbeta and 13 Jbeta primers. Original handling: Roughly 11 million shared chains were among 80 million or so unique TCR beta chains counted in a later analysis. Generated by immunoSEQ multiplex PCR, the TCRdb table keeps only in-frame clones and is missing some. The D gene and trimming were derived from the DNA, and the V and J assignments and clone size from that table. The repertoire shows approximately 79,000 clones; the top ten hold about 0.83%. To note about this clone: A junction end diverges from the germline sequence, so it may reflect a read error.

CDR1 is GTSNPN and CDR2 is SVGIG in the germline V gene (reference sequence). The CDR3 runs 15 residues. The specimen sequenced was PBMCs. The source of this sequence is a boy under 18 in good health and CMV-seronegative. This sequence joins TRBV30 and TRBJ2-3; possibly TRBD2 for D (5 bases). This chain's CDR3 is CAWSVQSGFTDKQYF. The CDR3 DNA is TGTGCCTGGAGTGTACAGAGCGGCTTCACAGATAAGCAGTATTTT.